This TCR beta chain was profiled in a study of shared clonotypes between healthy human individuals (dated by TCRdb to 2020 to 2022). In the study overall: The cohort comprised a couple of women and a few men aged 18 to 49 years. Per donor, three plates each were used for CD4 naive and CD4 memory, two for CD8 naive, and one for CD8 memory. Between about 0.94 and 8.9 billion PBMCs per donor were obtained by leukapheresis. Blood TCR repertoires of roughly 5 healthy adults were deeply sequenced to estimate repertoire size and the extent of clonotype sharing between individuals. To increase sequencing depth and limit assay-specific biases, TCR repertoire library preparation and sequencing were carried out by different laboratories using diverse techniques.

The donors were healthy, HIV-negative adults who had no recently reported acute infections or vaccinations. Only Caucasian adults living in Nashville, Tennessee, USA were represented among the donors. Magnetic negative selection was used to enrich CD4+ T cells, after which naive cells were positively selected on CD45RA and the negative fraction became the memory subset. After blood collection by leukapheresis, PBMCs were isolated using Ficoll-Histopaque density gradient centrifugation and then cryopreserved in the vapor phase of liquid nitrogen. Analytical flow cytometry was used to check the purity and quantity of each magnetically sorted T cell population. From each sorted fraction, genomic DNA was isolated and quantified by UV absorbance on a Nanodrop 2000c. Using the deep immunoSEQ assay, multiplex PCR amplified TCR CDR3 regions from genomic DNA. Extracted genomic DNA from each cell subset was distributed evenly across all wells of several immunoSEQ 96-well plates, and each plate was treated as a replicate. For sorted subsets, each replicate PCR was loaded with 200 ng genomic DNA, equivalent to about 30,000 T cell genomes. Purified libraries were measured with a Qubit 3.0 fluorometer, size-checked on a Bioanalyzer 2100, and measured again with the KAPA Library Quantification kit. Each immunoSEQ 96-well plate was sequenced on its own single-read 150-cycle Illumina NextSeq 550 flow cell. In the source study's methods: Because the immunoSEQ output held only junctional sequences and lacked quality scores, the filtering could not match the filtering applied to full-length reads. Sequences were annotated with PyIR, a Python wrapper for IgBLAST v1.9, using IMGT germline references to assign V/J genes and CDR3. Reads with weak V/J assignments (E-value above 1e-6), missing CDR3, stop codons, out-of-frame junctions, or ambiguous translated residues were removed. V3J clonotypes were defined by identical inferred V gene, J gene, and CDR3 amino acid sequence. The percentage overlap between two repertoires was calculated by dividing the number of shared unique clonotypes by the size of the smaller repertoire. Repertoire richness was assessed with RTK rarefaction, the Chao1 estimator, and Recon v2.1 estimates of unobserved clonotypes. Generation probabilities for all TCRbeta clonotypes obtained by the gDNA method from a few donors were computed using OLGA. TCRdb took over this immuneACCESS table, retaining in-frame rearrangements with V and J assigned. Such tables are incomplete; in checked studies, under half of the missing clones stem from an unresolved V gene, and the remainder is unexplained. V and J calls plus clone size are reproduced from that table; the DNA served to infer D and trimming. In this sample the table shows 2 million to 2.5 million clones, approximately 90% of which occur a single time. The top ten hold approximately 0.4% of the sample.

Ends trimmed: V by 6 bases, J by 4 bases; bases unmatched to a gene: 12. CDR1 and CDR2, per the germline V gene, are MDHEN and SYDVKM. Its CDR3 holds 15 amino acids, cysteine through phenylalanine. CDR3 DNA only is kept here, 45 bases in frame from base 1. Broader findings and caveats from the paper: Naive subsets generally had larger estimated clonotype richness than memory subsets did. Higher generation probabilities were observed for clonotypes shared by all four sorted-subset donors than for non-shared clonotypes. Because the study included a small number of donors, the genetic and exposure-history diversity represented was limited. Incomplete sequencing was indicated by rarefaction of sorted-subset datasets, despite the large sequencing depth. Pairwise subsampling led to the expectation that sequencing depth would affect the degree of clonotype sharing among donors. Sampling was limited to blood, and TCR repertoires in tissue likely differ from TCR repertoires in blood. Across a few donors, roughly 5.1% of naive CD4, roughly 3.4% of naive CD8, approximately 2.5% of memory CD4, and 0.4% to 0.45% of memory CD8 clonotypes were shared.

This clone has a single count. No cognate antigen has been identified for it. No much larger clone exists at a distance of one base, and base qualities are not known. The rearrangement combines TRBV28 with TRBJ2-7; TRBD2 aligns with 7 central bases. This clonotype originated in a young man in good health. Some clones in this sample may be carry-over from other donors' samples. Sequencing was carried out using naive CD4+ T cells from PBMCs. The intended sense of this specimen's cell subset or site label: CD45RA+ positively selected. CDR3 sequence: CASSPGGGGFYEQYF. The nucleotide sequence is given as TGTGCCAGCAGCCCGGGTGGGGGGGGATTTTACGAGCAGTACTTC.